A selection of T cell receptor beta chains follows, all from one sample in a study of T cell repertoires in cytomegalovirus infection. TCRdb fed the reads into MiXCR, producing one record per CDR3 protein. The sample shows some 800,000 distinct CDR3 sequences, roughly 29% of them seen only once. The antigens these receptors bind are not known. The source material was cultured CD8+ T cells from PBMCs, sampled from culture after CMV antigen stimulation. These receptors all stem from a human donor in good health (CMV status not recorded). Some clones in this sample may be carry-over from other donors' samples. The CDR3 runs from the conserved cysteine through the conserved F or W. Each record gives: V gene, CDR3 length, J gene, D gene, clone size, CDR3 protein, CDR3 DNA. The D gene is left open where the match is weak. Clone sizes are given selectively: once, few, many, or a class where the clone is expanded.

TRBV27,11,TRBJ1-2,TRBD1,few,CATADRVGYTF,TGTGCCACCGCGGACAGGGTGGGCTACACCTTC
TRBV28,14,TRBJ1-5,.,.,CASSFRGWNQPQHF,TGTGCCAGCAGTTTCAGGGGCTGGAATCAGCCCCAGCATTTT
TRBV27,17,TRBJ1-1,.,.,CASPLIEQGGKCTEAFF,TGTGCCAGCCCCCTAATAGAACAGGGCGGAAAGTGTACTGAAGCTTTCTTT
TRBV2,16,TRBJ2-3,TRBD1,few,CASSEAGQGVKDTQYF,TGTGCCAGCAGTGAAGCGGGACAGGGGGTGAAAGATACGCAGTATTTT
TRBV27,15,TRBJ1-5,.,few,CASTADSGGNQPQHF,TGTGCCAGCACCGCGGACAGTGGAGGAAATCAGCCCCAGCATTTT
TRBV4-3,14,TRBJ2-5,.,.,CASSQGDYQETQYF,TGCGCCAGCAGCCAAGGGGACTACCAAGAGACCCAGTACTTC
TRBV7-3,13,TRBJ2-1,.,few,CASSPDNMDEQFF,TGTGCCAGCAGCCCGGACAATATGGATGAGCAGTTCTTC
TRBV6-5,14,TRBJ1-2,.,few,CASSYSTGYYGYTF,TGTGCCAGCAGTTACTCTACAGGGTACTATGGCTACACCTTC
TRBV7-9,14,TRBJ1-5,TRBD1,few,CASSGQGSDQPQHF,TGTGCCAGCAGCGGACAGGGGTCTGATCAGCCCCAGCATTTT
TRBV7-6,15,TRBJ1-3,.,many,CASSGSRGSGNTIYF,TGTGCCAGCAGCGGGTCGCGGGGCTCTGGAAACACCATATATTTT
TRBV7-2,15,TRBJ2-1,.,.,CASSLLGTHYNEQFF,TGTGCCAGCAGCCTCCTTGGGACACATTACAATGAGCAGTTCTTC
TRBV11-2,14,TRBJ2-2,.,few,CASSSPWGTGELFF,TGTGCCAGCAGTTCTCCCTGGGGCACCGGGGAGCTGTTTTTT
TRBV7-6,17,TRBJ2-1,.,few,CASSLAGWASSYNEQFF,TGTGCCAGCAGCTTAGCAGGCTGGGCGAGCTCCTACAATGAGCAGTTCTTC
TRBV12-3/TRBV12-4,15,TRBJ1-2,TRBD1,.,CASSEGQGAREGYTF,TGTGCCAGCAGTGAGGGACAGGGGGCGCGTGAGGGCTACACCTTC
TRBV7-9,14,TRBJ2-5,.,.,CASSPPSGRETQYF,TGTGCCAGCAGCCCCCCGTCCGGGCGAGAGACCCAGTACTTC
TRBV24-1,15,TRBJ2-2,.,few,CATGGEGANTGELFF,TGTGCCACCGGGGGAGAGGGCGCGAACACCGGGGAGCTGTTTTTT
TRBV5-1,14,TRBJ1-2,.,once,CASSLGGRGHGYTF,TGCGCCAGCAGCTTGGGGGGACGGGGGCACGGCTACACCTTC
TRBV27,18,TRBJ1-6,.,few,CASKELGISSSYNSPLHF,TGTGCCAGCAAGGAACTTGGGATCTCGAGCTCCTATAATTCACCCCTCCACTTT
TRBV6-5,15,TRBJ1-1,.,.,CASSFRTTRDTEAFF,TGTGCCAGCAGTTTCAGGACAACCCGGGACACTGAAGCTTTCTTT
TRBV27,16,TRBJ1-5,TRBD1,.,CASSGTGDYSNQPQHF,TGTGCCAGCAGTGGGACAGGAGATTATAGCAATCAGCCCCAGCATTTT
TRBV7-2,19,TRBJ1-3,TRBD1,many,CASSLYWPGTGASGNTIYF,TGTGCCAGCAGCTTATATTGGCCCGGGACAGGGGCCTCTGGAAACACCATATATTTT
TRBV7-2,15,TRBJ2-7,.,.,CASSFYRAGSYEQYF,TGTGCCAGCAGCTTTTACAGGGCTGGCTCCTACGAGCAGTACTTC
TRBV4-1,15,TRBJ2-3,.,few,CASSQDAAVADTQYF,TGCGCCAGCAGCCAAGATGCAGCCGTAGCGGATACGCAGTATTTT
TRBV10-3,14,TRBJ1-1,.,few,CAISESEGSTEAFF,TGTGCCATCAGTGAGTCCGAGGGAAGCACTGAAGCTTTCTTT
TRBV7-9,17,TRBJ1-6,TRBD1,few,CASSTGQGASYNSPLHF,TGTGCCAGCAGCACCGGACAGGGGGCATCCTATAATTCACCCCTCCACTTT
TRBV27,15,TRBJ2-1,TRBD2,few,CASSWGTGGYNEQFF,TGTGCCAGCAGTTGGGGGACGGGGGGGTACAATGAGCAGTTCTTC
TRBV27,13,TRBJ1-5,.,few,CASSFGVYQPQHF,TGTGCCAGCAGTTTCGGGGTTTACCAGCCCCAGCATTTT
TRBV6-8,15,TRBJ2-1,.,.,CASSLIRSSYNEQFF,TGTGCCAGCAGTTTGATCAGGAGCTCCTACAATGAGCAGTTCTTC
TRBV7-9,15,TRBJ2-1,TRBD1,.,CASSLRTGTYNEQFF,TGTGCCAGCAGCCTACGGACAGGGACCTACAATGAGCAGTTCTTC
TRBV13,15,TRBJ1-4,TRBD1,.,CASSRETGINEKLFF,TGTGCCAGCAGCAGAGAGACAGGGATTAATGAAAAACTGTTTTTT
TRBV7-6,14,TRBJ2-3,.,.,CASSLDGRTDTQYF,TGTGCCAGCAGCTTAGACGGCAGAACAGATACGCAGTATTTT
TRBV18,15,TRBJ2-7,TRBD1,few,CASSPWDRGFYEQYF,TGTGCCAGCTCACCCTGGGACAGGGGGTTCTACGAGCAGTACTTC
TRBV6-1,13,TRBJ1-2,.,.,CASSEESVYGYTF,TGTGCCAGCAGTGAGGAGTCGGTCTATGGCTACACCTTC
TRBV27,14,TRBJ1-4,.,.,CASSWSATNEKLFF,TGTGCCAGCAGTTGGTCAGCAACTAATGAAAAACTGTTTTTT
TRBV7-6,14,TRBJ2-5,.,.,CASSWGTAQETQYF,TGTGCCAGCAGCTGGGGGACTGCACAAGAGACCCAGTACTTC
TRBV2,15,TRBJ2-1,TRBD2,.,CATPEEGGESDEQFF,TGTGCCACCCCCGAAGAGGGAGGGGAGAGCGATGAGCAGTTCTTC
TRBV29-1,13,TRBJ1-1,.,many,CSVDPQPNTEAFF,TGCAGCGTTGACCCCCAGCCTAACACTGAAGCTTTCTTT
TRBV4-3,16,TRBJ1-6,.,.,CASSQDLRVVGSPLHF,TGCGCCAGCAGCCAAGATTTAAGGGTTGTGGGTTCACCCCTCCACTTT
TRBV14,17,TRBJ1-6,.,.,CASSPRAEGLVASPLHF,TGTGCCAGCAGCCCGCGAGCGGAGGGCCTCGTTGCTTCACCCCTCCACTTT
TRBV27,13,TRBJ2-5,TRBD1,many,CASISGGQGTQYF,TGTGCCAGCATATCAGGGGGTCAAGGGACCCAGTACTTC
TRBV3-1,15,TRBJ1-2,.,.,CASRKGPSQNYGYTF,TGTGCCAGCAGAAAGGGTCCATCACAGAACTATGGCTACACCTTC
TRBV7-9,16,TRBJ2-7,TRBD2,.,CASSPGLAGGSYEQYF,TGTGCCAGCAGCCCTGGACTAGCGGGGGGATCCTACGAGCAGTACTTC
TRBV7-2,20,TRBJ2-1,TRBD2,many,CASSLSQGLAGGAFTNEQFF,TGTGCCAGCAGCTTATCCCAAGGGCTAGCGGGGGGTGCATTTACCAATGAGCAGTTCTTC
TRBV24-1,14,TRBJ1-5,.,.,CATSEHTSNQPQHF,TGTGCCACCAGTGAACACACAAGCAATCAGCCCCAGCATTTT